This TCR beta chain was identified during a study of blood T cell repertoires in COVID-19. Study as a whole: The origin of the acute and convalescent COVID-19 samples was the United States, Italy and Spain. The cDNA or gDNA used as material had been derived from T cells, B-cell-depleted T cells, or PBMCs.

Original processing notes: Reference gene primer amplification gave nucleated cell count estimates. The protocol was immunoSEQ multiplex PCR, while the TCRdb copy is restricted to in-frame clones and leaves out a portion. V and J calls and clone size are those listed in that table; D and trimming were worked out from the DNA. The table lists roughly 200,000 clones, roughly 85% of them singletons. Germline V CDR1 and CDR2: MNHNY, SVGAGI (reference sequence). The V end was cut by 6 bases, the J end by 11 bases, with 22 bases between. The CDR3 covers 14 residues. The V and J genes are TRBV6-6 and TRBJ1-1; no reliable D call. The specimen sequenced was peripheral blood. This sequence was found in a woman aged 55-70 years with acute or convalescent COVID-19. CDR3 protein: CASRIGNVNTRAFF. The CDR3 region has the DNA TGTGCCAGCAGAATCGGGAACGTCAACACTCGGGCTTTCTTT.